This TCR beta chain was captured in a study of OX40 agonist ivuxolimab in advanced cancers. As for the study in general: Patients received the agonistic anti-OX40 (CD134) antibody ivuxolimab. Study outcomes and limitations: The expanded peripheral T cells' antigen specificity was not determined. Clonal expansion among partial responders at 0.1-3.0 mg/kg ranked near the lowest.

Using immunoSEQ multiplex PCR, the repertoire was profiled, and TCRdb retains in-frame clones only, with some absent. This sample has 90,000 to 120,000 clones, with 80% to 95% found just once. On this clone itself: The antigen remains undetermined.

Germline V gene lookup returns CDR1 SGHTA and CDR2 FQGNSA. V lost 0 bases and J 0 bases, leaving 9 bases between the germline ends. This CDR3 region has 15 residues. The TCR sequence derives from an adult with an advanced solid tumor such as melanoma, head and neck, liver or kidney cancer. The sample here was CD4+ or CD8+ T cells sorted from blood, taken in a trial of the OX40 agonist ivuxolimab. The gene calls are TRBV7-2 and TRBJ2-7; D may correspond to TRBD1 or TRBD2 (5 bases each). The CDR3 loop reads CASSLAYGTSYEQYF. The CDR3 DNA is TGTGCCAGCAGCTTAGCTTACGGGACCTCCTACGAGCAGTACTTC.